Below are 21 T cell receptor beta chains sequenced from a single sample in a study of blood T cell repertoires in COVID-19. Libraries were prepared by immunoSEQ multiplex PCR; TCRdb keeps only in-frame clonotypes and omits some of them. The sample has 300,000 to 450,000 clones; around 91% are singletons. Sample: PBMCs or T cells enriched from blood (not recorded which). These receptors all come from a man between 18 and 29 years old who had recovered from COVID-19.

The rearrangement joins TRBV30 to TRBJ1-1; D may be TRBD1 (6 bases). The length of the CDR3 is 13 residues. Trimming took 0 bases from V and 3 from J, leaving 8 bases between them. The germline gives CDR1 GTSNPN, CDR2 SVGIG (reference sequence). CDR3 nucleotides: TGTGCCTGGAGTGTAAACAGGGACACTGAAGCTTTCTTT. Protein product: CAWSVNRDTEAFF.

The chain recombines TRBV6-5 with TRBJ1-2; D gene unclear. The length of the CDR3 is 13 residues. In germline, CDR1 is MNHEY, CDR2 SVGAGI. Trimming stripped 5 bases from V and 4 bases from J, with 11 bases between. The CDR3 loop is CASSRYLSYGYTF. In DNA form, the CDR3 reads TGTGCCAGCAGTCGGTACCTCTCCTATGGCTACACCTTC.

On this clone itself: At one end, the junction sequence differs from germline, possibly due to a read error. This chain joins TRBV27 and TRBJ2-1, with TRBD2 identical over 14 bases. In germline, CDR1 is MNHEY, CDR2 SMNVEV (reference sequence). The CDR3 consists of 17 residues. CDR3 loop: CASSFGRILGTSGSLVF. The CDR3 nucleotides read TGTGCCAGCAGTTTTGGGAGAATCCTGGGGACTAGCGGGAGTTTGGTCTTC.

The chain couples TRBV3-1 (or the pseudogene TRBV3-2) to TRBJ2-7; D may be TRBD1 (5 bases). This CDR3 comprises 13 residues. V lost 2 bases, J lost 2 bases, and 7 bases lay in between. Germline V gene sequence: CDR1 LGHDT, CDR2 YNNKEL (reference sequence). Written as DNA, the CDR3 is TGTGCCAGCAGCCAAAGGGGTACCTACGAGCAGTACTTC. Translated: CASSQRGTYEQYF.

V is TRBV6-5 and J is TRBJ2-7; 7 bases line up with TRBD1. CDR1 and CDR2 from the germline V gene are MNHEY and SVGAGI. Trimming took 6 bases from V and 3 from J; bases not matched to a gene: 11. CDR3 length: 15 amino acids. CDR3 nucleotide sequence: TGTGCCAGCAGCGTACCAGGGGGTGTTAGCTACGAGCAGTACTTC. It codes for CASSVPGGVSYEQYF.

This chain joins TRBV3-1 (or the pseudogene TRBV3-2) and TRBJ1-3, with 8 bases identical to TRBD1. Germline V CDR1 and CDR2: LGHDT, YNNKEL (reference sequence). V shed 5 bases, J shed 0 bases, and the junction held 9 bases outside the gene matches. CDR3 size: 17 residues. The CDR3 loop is CASSARDRRRSGNTIYF. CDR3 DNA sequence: TGTGCCAGCAGCGCCCGGGACAGGCGACGCTCTGGAAACACCATATATTTT.

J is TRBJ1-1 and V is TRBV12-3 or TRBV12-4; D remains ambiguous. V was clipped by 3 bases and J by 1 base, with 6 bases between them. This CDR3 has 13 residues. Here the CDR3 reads CASSLSRNTEAFF. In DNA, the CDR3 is TGTGCCAGCAGTTTGTCCAGGAACACTGAAGCTTTCTTT.

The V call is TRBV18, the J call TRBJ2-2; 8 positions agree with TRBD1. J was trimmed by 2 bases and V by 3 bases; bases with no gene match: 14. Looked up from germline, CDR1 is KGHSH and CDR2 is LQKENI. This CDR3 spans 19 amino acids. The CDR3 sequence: CASSPRPTAPGGNTGELFF. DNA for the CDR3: TGTGCCAGCTCACCTCGACCGACTGCGCCAGGGGGCAACACCGGGGAGCTGTTTTTT.

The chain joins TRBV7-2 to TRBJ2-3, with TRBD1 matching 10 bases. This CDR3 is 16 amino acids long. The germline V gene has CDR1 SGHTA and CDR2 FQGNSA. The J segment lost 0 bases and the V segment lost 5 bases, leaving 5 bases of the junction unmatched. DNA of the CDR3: TGTGCCAGCAGCACCGGACAGGGGGTTAGCACAGATACGCAGTATTTT. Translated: CASSTGQGVSTDTQYF.

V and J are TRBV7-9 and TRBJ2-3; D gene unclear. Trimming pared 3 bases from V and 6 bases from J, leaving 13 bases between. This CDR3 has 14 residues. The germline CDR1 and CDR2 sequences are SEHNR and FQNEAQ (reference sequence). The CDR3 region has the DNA TGTGCCAGCAGCTTGGAACTACTCCAGGATACGCAGTATTTT. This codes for CASSLELLQDTQYF.

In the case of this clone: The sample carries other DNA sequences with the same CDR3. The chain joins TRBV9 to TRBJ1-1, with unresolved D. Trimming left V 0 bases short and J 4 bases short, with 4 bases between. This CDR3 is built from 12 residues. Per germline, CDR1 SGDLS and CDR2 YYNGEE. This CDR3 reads CASSVGGTEAFF. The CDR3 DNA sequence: TGTGCCAGCAGCGTAGGCGGCACTGAAGCTTTCTTT.

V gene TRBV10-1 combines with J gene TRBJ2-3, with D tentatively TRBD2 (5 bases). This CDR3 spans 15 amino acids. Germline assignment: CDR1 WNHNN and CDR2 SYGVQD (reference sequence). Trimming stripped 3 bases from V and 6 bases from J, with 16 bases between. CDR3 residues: CASSERLPPRDTQYF. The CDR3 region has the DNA TGCGCCAGCAGTGAACGACTACCGCCTCGGGATACGCAGTATTTT.

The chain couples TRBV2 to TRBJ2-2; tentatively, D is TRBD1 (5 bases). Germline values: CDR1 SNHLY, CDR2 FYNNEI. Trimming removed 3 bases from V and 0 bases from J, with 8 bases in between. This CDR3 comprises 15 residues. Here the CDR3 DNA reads TGTGCCAGCAGTGAGCAGGGATCGAACACCGGGGAGCTGTTTTTT. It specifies CASSEQGSNTGELFF.

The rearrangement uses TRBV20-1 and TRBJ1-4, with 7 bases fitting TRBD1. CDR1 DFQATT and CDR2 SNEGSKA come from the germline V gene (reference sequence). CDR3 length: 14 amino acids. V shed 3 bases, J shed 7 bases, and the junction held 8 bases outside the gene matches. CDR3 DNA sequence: TGCAGTGCTAGTAGGGCAGGGGGTAGTGAAAAACTGTTTTTT. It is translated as CSASRAGGSEKLFF.

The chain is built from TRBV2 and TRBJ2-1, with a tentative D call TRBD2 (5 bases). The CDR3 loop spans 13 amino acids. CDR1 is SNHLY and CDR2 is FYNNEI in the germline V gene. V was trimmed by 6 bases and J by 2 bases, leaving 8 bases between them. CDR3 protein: CASRDFAYNEQFF. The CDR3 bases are TGTGCCAGCAGGGACTTCGCCTACAATGAGCAGTTCTTC.

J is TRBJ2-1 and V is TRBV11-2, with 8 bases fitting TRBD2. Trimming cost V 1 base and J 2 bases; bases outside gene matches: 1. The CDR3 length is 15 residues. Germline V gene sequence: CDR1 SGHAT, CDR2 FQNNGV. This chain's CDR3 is CASSLGGGPYNEQFF. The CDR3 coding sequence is TGTGCCAGCAGCTTAGGCGGGGGGCCCTACAATGAGCAGTTCTTC.

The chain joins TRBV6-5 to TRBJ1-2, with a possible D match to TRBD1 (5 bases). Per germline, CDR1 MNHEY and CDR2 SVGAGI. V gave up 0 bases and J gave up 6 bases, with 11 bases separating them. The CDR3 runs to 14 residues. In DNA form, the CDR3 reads TGTGCCAGCAGTTACTCCAGGGCTCGGAATGGCTACACCTTC. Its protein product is CASSYSRARNGYTF.

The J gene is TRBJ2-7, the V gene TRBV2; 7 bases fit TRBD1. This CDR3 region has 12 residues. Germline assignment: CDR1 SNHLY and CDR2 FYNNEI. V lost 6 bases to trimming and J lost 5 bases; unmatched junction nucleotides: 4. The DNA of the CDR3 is TGTGCCAGCAGCGGACAGGTCCACGAGCAGTACTTC. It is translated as CASSGQVHEQYF.

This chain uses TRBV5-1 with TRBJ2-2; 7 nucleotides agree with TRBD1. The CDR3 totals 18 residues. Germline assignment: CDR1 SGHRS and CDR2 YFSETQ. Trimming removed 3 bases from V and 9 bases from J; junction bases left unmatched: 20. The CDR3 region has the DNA TGCGCCAGCAGCTCCTCCGTTCCGACAGGGCTATTTTCCCGGGAGCTGTTTTTT. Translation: CASSSSVPTGLFSRELFF.

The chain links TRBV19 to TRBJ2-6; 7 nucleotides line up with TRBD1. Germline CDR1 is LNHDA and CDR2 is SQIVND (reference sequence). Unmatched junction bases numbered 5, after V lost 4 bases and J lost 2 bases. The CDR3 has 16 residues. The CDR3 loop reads CASSRRQGPGANVLTF. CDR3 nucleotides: TGTGCCAGTAGTAGGCGACAGGGACCTGGGGCCAACGTCCTGACTTTC.

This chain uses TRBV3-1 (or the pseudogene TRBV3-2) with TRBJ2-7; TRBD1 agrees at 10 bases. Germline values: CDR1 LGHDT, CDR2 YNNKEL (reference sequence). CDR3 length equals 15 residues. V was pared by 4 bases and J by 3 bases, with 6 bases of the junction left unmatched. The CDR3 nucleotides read TGTGCCAGCAGCCGAACAGGACAGGGGGGCTACGAGCAGTACTTC. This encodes CASSRTGQGGYEQYF.